The 29 T cell receptor beta chains given below trace back to one sample, sequenced in a study of blood T cell repertoires in COVID-19 (dated by TCRdb to about 2020). Receptors were amplified or captured by the immunoSEQ multiplex PCR assay. The clones in this table, taken by TCRdb from immuneACCESS, are in-frame only. Not every clone is retained; where verified, under half of the shortfall comes from an unresolved V gene, and the cause of the rest is unknown. The sample records approximately 210,000 clones, approximately 94% of which are singletons. Together, the top ten hold approximately 0.69% of the sample. Material for sequencing was peripheral blood. The source of these receptors is a man aged 30-40 years with COVID-19, enrolled during active disease.

J is TRBJ2-7 and V is TRBV5-6; 7 bases agree with TRBD1. The germline CDR1 and CDR2 sequences are SGHDT and YYEEEE. There are 14 residues in the CDR3. V trimming: 0 bases; J trimming: 7 bases; junction bases outside the gene matches: 7. CDR3 sequence (DNA): TGTGCCAGCAGCTTGGCGGTCCCCAGGGGGGAGCAGTACTTC. It translates to CASSLAVPRGEQYF.

The chain has TRBV7-9 and TRBJ2-5; no firm D call. V was pared by 8 bases and J by 5 bases, with 9 bases between. CDR3 length equals 11 residues. Germline V CDR1 and CDR2: SEHNR, FQNEAQ (reference sequence). For the CDR3, the DNA is TGTGCCAGCCCGTTTCTCGAGACCCAGTACTTC. Protein: CASPFLETQYF.

The V and J genes are TRBV3-1 (or the pseudogene TRBV3-2) and TRBJ2-1, with D perhaps matching TRBD1 (6 bases). This CDR3 has 13 residues. V was clipped by 0 bases and J by 9 bases, with 9 bases between them. The germline V gene has CDR1 LGHDT and CDR2 YNNKEL (reference sequence). The CDR3 nucleotides are TGTGCCAGCAGCCAAGATCAGGGGACTGAGCAGTTCTTC. It is translated as CASSQDQGTEQFF.

The rearrangement joins TRBV6-6 to TRBJ2-7, with 8 bases fitting TRBD1. The length of the CDR3 is 13 residues. From germline, CDR1 is MNHNY and CDR2 SVGAGI (reference sequence). Trimming at V came to 10 bases and at J to 2 bases, leaving 7 bases not matched to a gene. CDR3 in amino acids: CATLRTGTYEQYF. CDR3 nucleotides: TGTGCCACCTTGAGGACAGGGACCTACGAGCAGTACTTC.

The chain couples TRBV19 to TRBJ1-5; 9 bases fit TRBD1. This CDR3 has 14 residues. Looked up from germline, CDR1 is LNHDA and CDR2 is SQIVND (reference sequence). With V trimmed by 5 bases and J by 6 bases, 5 bases remained unmatched. The CDR3 protein is CASSGTGSIQPQHF. The CDR3 DNA sequence: TGTGCCAGTAGTGGGACAGGGAGTATTCAGCCCCAGCATTTT.

The V gene is TRBV13, the J gene TRBJ1-4; possible D gene TRBD1, 6 bases. The CDR3 is 15 amino acids. V lost 4 bases to trimming and J lost 8 bases, with 17 bases between them. Germline V gene sequence: CDR1 PRHDT, CDR2 FYEKMQ (reference sequence). The CDR3 loop is CASSSHPGGPEKLFF. CDR3 nucleotide sequence: TGTGCCAGCAGCTCACACCCCGGGGGGCCGGAAAAACTGTTTTTT.

V usage is TRBV7-9 and J usage is TRBJ1-3; no clear D. The CDR3 loop spans 17 amino acids. V was clipped by 1 base and J by 0 bases, with 13 bases between them. Germline CDR1 reads SEHNR; CDR2 reads FQNEAQ (reference sequence). This CDR3 reads CASSLVFGGISGNTIYF. The CDR3 coding sequence is TGTGCCAGCAGCTTAGTTTTCGGCGGCATCTCTGGAAACACCATATATTTT. The full variable domain, completed using reference TRBV7-9 and TRBJ1-3, is DTGVSQNPRHKITKRGQNVTFRCDPISEHNRLYWYRQTLGQGPEFLTYFQNEAQLEKSRLLSDRFSAERPKGSFSTLEIQRTEQGDSAMYLCASSLVFGGISGNTIYFGEGSWLTVV.

V and J are TRBV28 and TRBJ1-2, with D uncertain. With 1 base removed from V and 3 bases from J, the gap between germline ends came to 9 bases. Germline CDR1 reads MDHEN; CDR2 reads SYDVKM. The CDR3 is 14 residues long. The CDR3: CASSLSGGYYGYTF. For the CDR3, the DNA is TGTGCCAGCAGTTTATCCGGCGGATACTATGGCTACACCTTC.

This chain uses TRBV19 with TRBJ1-1, with 8 positions matching TRBD1. Trimming removed 1 base from V and 5 bases from J; junction bases left unmatched: 6. The CDR3 is 15 amino acids. Germline V gene lookup returns CDR1 LNHDA and CDR2 SQIVND (reference sequence). The CDR3 here is CASSIGGRGQTEAFF. CDR3 bases: TGTGCCAGTAGTATAGGGGGCAGGGGGCAAACTGAAGCTTTCTTT.

V is TRBV5-1 and J is TRBJ2-5; 7 bases align to TRBD1. CDR1 and CDR2 (germline): SGHRS, YFSETQ. Losses at the gene ends were 4 bases for V and 5 bases for J; bases not matched to a gene: 8. CDR3 length: 14 amino acids. For the CDR3, the DNA is TGCGCCAGCAGCAATGACAGGGTAGGGGAGACCCAGTACTTC. This sequence encodes CASSNDRVGETQYF.

This clone was observed a single time. The chain uses TRBV12-5 and TRBJ1-5; the D gene is possibly TRBD1 (5 bases). V lost 6 bases and J lost 2, with 23 bases in between. Per germline, CDR1 LGHNT and CDR2 FRNRAP. This CDR3 spans 18 amino acids. CDR3 amino acids: CASGPSWGRLVGNQPQHF. CDR3 nucleotide sequence: TGTGCTAGTGGGCCCTCCTGGGGGAGGCTCGTTGGCAATCAGCCCCAGCATTTT.

The CDR3 coding sequence is TGTGCTAGTGCCCGAGTCGGGGAGCTGTTTTTT. The encoded protein is CASARVGELFF. The chain combines TRBV12-5 with TRBJ2-2; D is undetermined. Trimming left V 7 bases short and J 7 bases short, with 7 bases between. This CDR3 spans 11 amino acids. Germline CDR1 and CDR2: LGHNT and FRNRAP. Together with reference TRBV12-5 and TRBJ2-2, the CDR3 gives the full variable domain: DARVTQTPRHKVTEMGQEVTMRCQPILGHNTVFWYRQTMMQGLELLAYFRNRAPLDDSGMPKDRFSAEMPDATLATLKIQPSEPRDSAVYFCASARVGELFFGEGSRLTVL.

The rearrangement joins TRBV19 to TRBJ2-6, with 14 bases aligning to TRBD2. CDR1 is LNHDA and CDR2 is SQIVND in the germline V gene (reference sequence). CDR3 length: 18 residues. Trimming at V came to 4 bases and at J to 1 base, leaving 3 bases not matched to a gene. The CDR3 bases are TGTGCCAGTAGTACCGGGACTAGCGGGAGTTCTGGGGCCAACGTCCTGACTTTC. Residues: CASSTGTSGSSGANVLTF.

CDR3 coding DNA: TGTGCCAGCAGCGTAACAGGAGATTCTGAAGCTTTCTTT. Its protein is CASSVTGDSEAFF. The chain links TRBV11-2 to TRBJ1-1; D is perhaps TRBD1 (5 bases). Germline V lookup: CDR1 SGHAT, CDR2 FQNNGV. V was clipped by 5 bases and J by 6 bases, with 13 bases between them. The CDR3 length is 13 residues.

V gene TRBV5-5 combines with J gene TRBJ1-2; D ambiguous. Per the germline V gene, CDR1 is SGHKS and CDR2 is YYEKEE (reference sequence). The CDR3 loop spans 15 amino acids. V lost 0 bases, J lost 3 bases, and 12 bases lay in between. In nucleotides, the CDR3 is TGTGCCAGCAGCTTGGGTGAGGGTTACTACTATGGCTACACCTTC. This translates into CASSLGEGYYYGYTF.

In this sample, this clone turned up a few times. The genes are TRBV6-2 or TRBV6-3 and TRBJ1-5; D might be TRBD1 (6 bases). This CDR3 has 19 residues. V was pared by 1 base and J by 0 bases, with 19 bases between. CDR1 and CDR2 from the germline V gene are MNHEY and SVGEGT. CDR3 coding DNA: TGTGCCAGCAGTTACTTGCATGCGGGGGGCGCCATTAGCAATCAGCCCCAGCATTTT. Its translation: CASSYLHAGGAISNQPQHF.

J is TRBJ1-2 and V is TRBV30, with D unclear. The CDR3 sequence is 13 residues long. Germline CDR1 GTSNPN, CDR2 SVGIG (reference sequence). Trimming took off 1 base at V and 3 bases at J, with 9 bases between the two ends. The CDR3 nucleotides read TGTGCCTGGAGTGCCCAAAACTACTATGGCTACACCTTC. Its protein is CAWSAQNYYGYTF.

The chain couples TRBV7-6 to TRBJ1-1, with 7 bases lining up with TRBD1. The CDR3 sequence is 15 residues long. CDR1 is SGHVS, CDR2 FNYEAQ, per germline. The trim removed 0 bases at V and 3 bases at J, leaving 4 bases unmatched. The CDR3 region has the DNA TGTGCCAGCAGCTTAGCCGGAGGGGGCTACACTGAAGCTTTCTTT. Protein: CASSLAGGGYTEAFF.

The chain links TRBV15 to TRBJ1-2; 7 bases are a match to TRBD1. The CDR3 contains 13 residues. Germline V gene data show CDR1 as LNHNV and CDR2 as YYDKDF (reference sequence). V gave up 5 bases and J gave up 3 bases; unmatched junction bases: 3. The CDR3 loop is CATSQGEDYGYTF. The CDR3 DNA follows: TGTGCCACCAGCCAGGGGGAAGACTATGGCTACACCTTC. Drawing the rest from reference TRBV15 and TRBJ1-2, the complete variable domain is DAMVIQNPRYQVTQFGKPVTLSCSQTLNHNVMYWYQQKSSQAPKLLFHYYDKDFNNEADTPDNFQSRRPNTSFCFLDIRSPGLGDTAMYLCATSQGEDYGYTFGSGTRLTVV.

The CDR3 loop is CASSPLQAADTQYF. In nucleotides, the CDR3 is TGTGCCAGCTCACCCCTCCAGGCTGCAGATACGCAGTATTTT. The chain recombines TRBV18 with TRBJ2-3; D is undetermined. Germline V gene data show CDR1 as KGHSH and CDR2 as LQKENI. This CDR3 is 14 amino acids long. Deletions cut 3 bases from V and 4 bases from J, with 11 bases between.

This sequence joins TRBV7-3 and TRBJ2-1; a weak D match, TRBD2 (6 bases). Looked up from germline, CDR1 is SGHTA and CDR2 is FQGTGA. V lost 5 bases and J lost 12, with 20 bases in between. The CDR3 runs 14 residues. CDR3 in amino acids: CASSLTSGGWRQFF. The CDR3 DNA sequence: TGTGCCAGCAGCCTGACCTCCGGGGGATGGAGGCAGTTCTTC.

V is TRBV18 and J is TRBJ1-2; 10 positions agree with TRBD1. From germline, CDR1 is KGHSH and CDR2 LQKENI. Germline trimming cut 4 bases from V and 3 bases from J; bases unmatched to any gene: 5. CDR3 size: 15 residues. In DNA form, the CDR3 reads TGTGCCAGCTCACTGGGGGACAGGGGAGACTATGGCTACACCTTC. Translation gives CASSLGDRGDYGYTF.

The chain has TRBV13 and TRBJ2-7; 7 nucleotides match TRBD1. V was pared by 3 bases and J by 5 bases, with 16 bases of the junction left unmatched. CDR1 is PRHDT, CDR2 FYEKMQ, per germline (reference sequence). CDR3 length: 17 amino acids. Here the CDR3 DNA reads TGTGCCAGCAGCTTGATGCGACAGCAACAGGACAGGAACGAGCAGTACTTC. It codes for CASSLMRQQQDRNEQYF.

This clone turned up a few times. This rearrangement joins TRBV27 to TRBJ1-2; TRBD1 matches at 8 bases. Per germline, CDR1 MNHEY and CDR2 SMNVEV (reference sequence). V dropped 3 bases and J dropped 2; count of bases not matched to a gene: 8. The CDR3 contains 16 residues. The CDR3 loop reads CASSFISGTGNYGYTF. The CDR3 region has the DNA TGTGCCAGCAGTTTCATTTCCGGGACAGGAAACTATGGCTACACCTTC.

The chain joins TRBV7-9 to TRBJ1-2; perhaps TRBD1 as D (5 bases). Germline CDR1 and CDR2: SEHNR and FQNEAQ (reference sequence). V gave up 2 bases and J gave up 3 bases, with 13 bases separating them. The CDR3 runs to 15 residues. CDR3 sequence reads: CASSLQGAPYYGYTF. The DNA for the CDR3 is TGTGCCAGCAGCTTACAAGGGGCGCCCTACTATGGCTACACCTTC.

J is TRBJ1-5 and V is TRBV19; tentatively, D is TRBD1 (5 bases). The V end lost 5 bases, the J end lost 3 bases, and 11 bases lay between the germline ends. This CDR3 is built from 14 residues. Germline CDR1 LNHDA, CDR2 SQIVND (reference sequence). In nucleotides, the CDR3 is TGTGCCAGTAGTTTGGCAGGGTCCAATCAGCCCCAGCATTTT. Amino acids: CASSLAGSNQPQHF.

The chain carries TRBV6-5 and TRBJ2-5, with 7 bases matching TRBD1. The CDR3 runs to 13 residues. V was clipped by 6 bases and J by 2 bases; unmatched bases: 3. Germline-derived CDR1 and CDR2 are MNHEY and SVGAGI. DNA of the CDR3: TGTGCCAGCAGATCGGGACAGCAAGAGACCCAGTACTTC. This encodes CASRSGQQETQYF.

This chain links TRBV3-1 (or the pseudogene TRBV3-2) with TRBJ2-1; 8 bases are shared with TRBD2. CDR1 is LGHDT, CDR2 YNNKEL, per germline (reference sequence). J gave up 3 bases and V 4 bases, and 8 bases lay outside the gene matches. CDR3 length equals 16 residues. As DNA, the CDR3 is TGTGCCAGCAGCCTTTCCTCGGGGGGGGACTACAATGAGCAGTTCTTC. Its translation is CASSLSSGGDYNEQFF.

This clone was seen only once. The rearrangement uses TRBV10-2 and TRBJ1-6; 11 nucleotides agree with TRBD1. The CDR3 extends over 15 amino acids. Germline assignment: CDR1 WSHSY and CDR2 SAAADI. After removal of 6 bases from V and 10 bases from J, the junction contained 8 bases not matched to a gene. CDR3 in DNA: TGCGCCAGCAGCCAGGGACAGGGGGAGGGCTCACCCCTCCACTTT. It codes for CASSQGQGEGSPLHF.